The TCR beta chain described here comes from a study of cytomegalovirus exposure and HLA in healthy donors. The PCR had 60 Vbeta and 13 Jbeta primers. Clones were sequenced by immunoSEQ multiplex PCR, and TCRdb holds only the in-frame ones, with some missing. The repertoire holds 90,000 to 150,000 clones, around 78% seen once, with about 3.5% in the top ten. As for this clone: What it binds is unknown.

Findings and caveats of the study: Roughly even sequencing depth across donors was the assumption behind the presence/absence analyses. In a later analysis, DRB1 alleles had the most associated TCRs; HLA-C alleles the fewest. Three CMV-associated chains proved CMV antigen-specific in vitro. CMV serostatus stood as the only immune exposure information on hand.

The CDR3 contains 14 residues. The V gene's germline CDR1 is MNHNS and CDR2 SASEGT. V was shortened by 5 bases and J by 4 bases, with 15 bases between the two germline ends. V is TRBV6-1 and J is TRBJ2-7; no firm D call. Sequencing was carried out using PBMCs. The clonotype comes from a woman aged 30 to 39 in good health and CMV-seropositive. Here the CDR3 reads CASSFWARNYEQYF. In DNA form, the CDR3 reads TGTGCCAGCAGTTTCTGGGCCAGGAATTACGAGCAGTACTTC.